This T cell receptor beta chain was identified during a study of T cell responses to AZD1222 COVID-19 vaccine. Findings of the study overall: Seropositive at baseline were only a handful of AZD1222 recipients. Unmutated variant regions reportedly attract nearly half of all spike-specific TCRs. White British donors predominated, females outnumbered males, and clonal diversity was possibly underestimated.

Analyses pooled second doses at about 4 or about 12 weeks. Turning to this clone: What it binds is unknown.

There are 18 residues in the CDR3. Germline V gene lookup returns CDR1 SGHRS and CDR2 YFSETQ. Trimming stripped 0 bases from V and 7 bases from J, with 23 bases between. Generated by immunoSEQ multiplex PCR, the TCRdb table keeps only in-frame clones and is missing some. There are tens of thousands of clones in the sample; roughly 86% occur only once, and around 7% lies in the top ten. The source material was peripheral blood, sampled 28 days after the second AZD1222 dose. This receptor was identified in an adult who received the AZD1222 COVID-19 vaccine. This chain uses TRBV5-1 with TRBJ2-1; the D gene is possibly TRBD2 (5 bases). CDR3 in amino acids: CASSLALSGVSPKNEQFF. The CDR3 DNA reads TGCGCCAGCAGCTTGGCCCTTTCCGGGGTAAGCCCTAAAAATGAGCAGTTCTTC.